Presented here are 23 T cell receptor beta chains from one specimen sequenced in a study of blood T cells in healthy people across ages. Primed by a sample-barcoded 5' primer and a J-beta primer mix, a second PCR proceeded for 7 to 11 cycles. One entry per CDR3 protein, called by TCRdb with MiXCR from the 5' RACE reads. The sample contains under 1,000,000 distinct CDR3 sequences, under 40% of which appear only once. What was sequenced was blood. The receptors were sampled from a man aged 18-30 years in good health.

This clonotype has only a few counts. The V and J genes are TRBV29-1 and TRBJ2-1; TRBD2 aligns across 13 bases. The CDR3 is 13 residues long. CDR1 is SQVTM, CDR2 ANQGSEA, per germline. The ends lost 8 bases at V and 6 bases at J; junction bases unmatched: 4. The CDR3 DNA reads as TGCAGCACCCGACTAGCGGGAGGCAATGAGCAGTTCTTC. This translates into CSTRLAGGNEQFF.

J is TRBJ1-6 and V is TRBV5-1, with TRBD1 matching 9 bases. With 4 bases clipped from V and 7 bases from J, the junction kept 6 bases outside the gene matches. The CDR3 runs to 15 residues. The germline gives CDR1 SGHRS, CDR2 YFSETQ. CDR3 sequence reads: CASSRRQGGNSPLHF. CDR3 DNA sequence: TGCGCCAGCAGCCGACGACAGGGGGGGAATTCACCCCTCCACTTT.

Regarding this clonotype: A much larger clone lies one base from this, so it may be a read error. The gene calls are TRBV6-5 and TRBJ2-1, with a possible D match to TRBD1 (5 bases). There are 15 residues in the CDR3. Trimming took 0 bases from V and 10 from J, leaving 16 bases between them. CDR1 is MNHEY, CDR2 SVGAGI, per germline. CDR3 coding DNA: TGTGCCAGCAGTTACTCGAGTGACAGCTCCTACGAGCAGTTCTTC. It specifies CASSYSSDSSYEQFF.

The table lists this clonotype with many counts. The chain carries TRBV12-3 or TRBV12-4 and TRBJ2-7, with D uncertain. The length of the CDR3 is 13 residues. The ends were cut back, 2 bases at V and 2 bases at J, with 7 bases in the middle. CDR3 nucleotides: TGTGCCAGCAGTTTACTATCCCCCTACGAGCAGTACTTC. Translating it yields CASSLLSPYEQYF.

The chain links TRBV4-3 to TRBJ1-2; 7 positions match TRBD1. With 0 bases clipped from V and 3 bases from J, the junction kept 10 bases outside the gene matches. This CDR3 has 17 residues. Germline assignment: CDR1 LGHNA and CDR2 YSLEER. The CDR3 is CASSQDEGQAFYYGYTF. The CDR3, as DNA: TGCGCCAGCAGCCAAGATGAAGGACAGGCCTTTTACTATGGCTACACCTTC.

The rearrangement links TRBV25-1 to TRBJ1-1, with D hard to call. This CDR3 is 13 amino acids long. Trimming took off 6 bases at V and 4 bases at J, with 12 bases between the two ends. Germline-derived CDR1 and CDR2 are MGHDK and SYGVNS. As DNA, the CDR3 is TGTGCCAGCAGGAGTCCGTGGGGCACTGAAGCTTTCTTT. It encodes CASRSPWGTEAFF.

This sequence joins TRBV27 and TRBJ2-4, with 7 positions matching TRBD1. Germline V CDR1 and CDR2: MNHEY, SMNVEV (reference sequence). V shed 4 bases and J 13 bases; nucleotides not matched to a gene: 13. This CDR3 is 14 amino acids long. CDR3 sequence: CASSSPGTANEQYF. The CDR3 region has the DNA TGTGCCAGCAGTTCGCCCGGGACAGCGAATGAGCAGTACTTC.

The chain joins TRBV7-9 to TRBJ2-2; a weak D match, TRBD2 (6 bases). This CDR3 comprises 14 residues. V was pared by 8 bases and J by 4 bases, with 14 bases between. CDR1 and CDR2 from the germline V gene are SEHNR and FQNEAQ (reference sequence). The DNA of the CDR3 is TGTGCCAGCGGCGTCTTGGGGGGCACCGGGGAGCTGTTTTTT. Protein sequence: CASGVLGGTGELFF.

Comments on this clonotype: Relative to the germline gene, one junction end is altered; a read error may explain this. This chain links TRBV10-3 with TRBJ1-1; 7 nucleotides line up with TRBD1. This CDR3 contains 11 residues. The V gene's germline CDR1 is ENHRY and CDR2 SYGVKD. CDR3 protein: CATSEGASAFF. CDR3 bases: TGTGCCACCAGTGAGGGGGCTTCAGCTTTCTTT.

The chain joins TRBV7-2 to TRBJ1-2, with D possibly matching TRBD1 (6 bases). CDR3 size: 14 residues. Germline V gene data show CDR1 as SGHTA and CDR2 as FQGNSA. Trimming stripped 1 base from V and 4 bases from J, with 10 bases between. The CDR3 DNA follows: TGTGCCAGCAGCTTAGGGACAGACGTCTATGGCTACACCTTC. Translated, it gives CASSLGTDVYGYTF.

This clonotype showed up just a few times. The genes are TRBV9 and TRBJ2-1; TRBD1 agrees at 7 bases. V shed 4 bases and J 4 bases; nucleotides not matched to a gene: 11. This CDR3 is 16 amino acids long. Germline V CDR1 and CDR2: SGDLS, YYNGEE. CDR3 region: CASSFQGDPSYNEQFF. CDR3 bases: TGTGCCAGCAGCTTTCAGGGGGATCCGTCATACAATGAGCAGTTCTTC.

This clonotype was detected only a few times. Here the CDR3 DNA reads TGTGCCAGCACTCTCTGGGGTGAGGAAAAACTGTTTTTT. Its translation is CASTLWGEEKLFF. The V gene is TRBV12-3 or TRBV12-4, the J gene TRBJ1-4; no firm D call. Trimming shortened V by 7 bases and J by 8 bases, and 14 bases separated the two germline ends. The CDR3 has 13 residues.

The V call is TRBV20-1, the J call TRBJ2-3; 11 bases align to TRBD2. This CDR3 contains 14 residues. Germline V gives CDR1 DFQATT, CDR2 SNEGSKA (reference sequence). Unmatched junction bases numbered 3, after V lost 5 bases and J lost 2 bases. The DNA for the CDR3 is TGCAGTGCTGGGGGACTAGCGGCCACAGATACGCAGTATTTT. Protein sequence: CSAGGLAATDTQYF.

This rearrangement joins TRBV5-1 to TRBJ1-1; a possible D gene is TRBD1 (6 bases). V was trimmed by 4 bases and J by 5 bases, leaving 24 bases between them. CDR3 length: 17 residues. Looked up from germline, CDR1 is SGHRS and CDR2 is YFSETQ. The CDR3 DNA sequence: TGCGCCAGCAGCCTACCTCCTCCAGGGGAAGGGCGAACTGAAGCTTTCTTT. Protein product: CASSLPPPGEGRTEAFF.

The chain combines TRBV29-1 with TRBJ2-1, with TRBD1 identical over 9 bases. CDR1 is SQVTM and CDR2 is ANQGSEA in the germline V gene. The CDR3 runs 12 residues. V shed 7 bases, J shed 4 bases, and the junction held 2 bases outside the gene matches. This CDR3 reads CSGTGAYNEQFF. The CDR3 DNA reads TGCAGCGGGACAGGGGCGTACAATGAGCAGTTCTTC.

V is TRBV27 and J is TRBJ1-1; D unresolved. Trimming pared 3 bases from V and 1 base from J, leaving 12 bases between. In germline, CDR1 is MNHEY, CDR2 SMNVEV (reference sequence). This CDR3 spans 15 amino acids. This CDR3 reads CASSFSTYGNTEAFF. In nucleotides, the CDR3 is TGTGCCAGCAGTTTCTCGACCTATGGGAACACTGAAGCTTTCTTT.

This clonotype was seen more than once but under ten times. The chain employs TRBV12-3 or TRBV12-4 and TRBJ2-7, with a weak D call TRBD2 (5 bases). This CDR3 has 13 residues. With 5 bases removed from V and 6 bases from J, the gap between germline ends came to 14 bases. CDR3 region: CASSVSRGAEQYF. The CDR3 region has the DNA TGTGCCAGCAGTGTAAGTCGGGGAGCCGAGCAGTACTTC.

The rearrangement links TRBV5-1 to TRBJ2-3, with 8 bases aligning to TRBD1. Germline CDR1 is SGHRS and CDR2 is YFSETQ. The trim removed 4 bases at V and 8 bases at J, leaving 9 bases unmatched. The CDR3 runs to 14 residues. CDR3 DNA sequence: TGCGCCAGCAGCGTGAGGCAGGGGGCAGGTACGCAGTATTTT. Translation: CASSVRQGAGTQYF.

The chain joins TRBV5-1 to TRBJ1-5; D gene uncertain. CDR3 length: 13 amino acids. CDR1 is SGHRS and CDR2 is YFSETQ in the germline V gene. Trimming removed 0 bases from V and 7 bases from J, with 8 bases in between. CDR3 in DNA: TGCGCCAGCAGCTTGGGGGTGCGGCAGCCCCAGCATTTT. This codes for CASSLGVRQPQHF.

The chain is built from TRBV24-1 and TRBJ2-5; 8 bases match TRBD2. Germline CDR1 KGHDR, CDR2 SFDVKD. Trimming removed 8 bases from V and 3 bases from J; junction bases left unmatched: 19. This CDR3 comprises 18 residues. CDR3 protein: CATNPCLTSEVREETQYF. CDR3 sequence (DNA): TGTGCCACCAACCCGTGCCTGACTAGCGAGGTCCGTGAAGAGACCCAGTACTTC.

This clonotype has only a few counts. The chain joins TRBV4-2 to TRBJ2-5, with TRBD1 identical over 8 bases. There are 17 residues in the CDR3. With V trimmed by 0 bases and J by 11 bases, 17 bases remained unmatched. Per germline, CDR1 LGHNA and CDR2 YNFKEQ. The CDR3 coding sequence is TGTGCCAGCAGCCAAGATCTCCCGGACAGGGAGTCCAATGAGCAGTACTTC. Its protein is CASSQDLPDRESNEQYF.

Comments on this clonotype: This may come from a read error, since a much larger clone is one base off. The chain combines TRBV20-1 with TRBJ2-3, with D possibly being TRBD2 (5 bases). CDR3 size: 13 residues. Germline V CDR1 and CDR2: DFQATT, SNEGSKA (reference sequence). V lost 5 bases to trimming and J lost 3 bases, with 12 bases between them. CDR3 in amino acids: CSAGGGITDTQYF. CDR3 nucleotides: TGCAGTGCTGGAGGTGGGATAACAGATACGCAGTATTTT.

The V gene is TRBV29-1, the J gene TRBJ2-4; D may correspond to TRBD1 or TRBD2 (6 bases each). V was pared by 7 bases and J by 8 bases, with 15 bases between. The CDR3 is 12 amino acids. Germline CDR1 and CDR2: SQVTM and ANQGSEA. CDR3: CSAETGGDIQYF. The CDR3, as DNA: TGCAGCGCTGAGACAGGAGGGGACATTCAGTACTTC.